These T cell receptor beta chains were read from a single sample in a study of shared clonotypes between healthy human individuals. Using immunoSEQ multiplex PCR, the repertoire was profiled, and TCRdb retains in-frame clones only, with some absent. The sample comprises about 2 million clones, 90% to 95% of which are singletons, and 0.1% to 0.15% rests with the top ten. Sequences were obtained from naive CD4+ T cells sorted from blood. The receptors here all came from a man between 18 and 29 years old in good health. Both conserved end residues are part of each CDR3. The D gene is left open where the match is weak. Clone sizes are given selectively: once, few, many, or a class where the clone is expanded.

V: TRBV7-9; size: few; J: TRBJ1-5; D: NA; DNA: TGTGCCAGCAGCTTAGAGGGTCAGCCCCAGCATTTT; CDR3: CASSLEGQPQHF
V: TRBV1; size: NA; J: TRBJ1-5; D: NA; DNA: TGCACCAGCAGCCAAGCTCCTGGTTCCAGGGACAATCAGCCCCAGCATTTT; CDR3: CTSSQAPGSRDNQPQHF
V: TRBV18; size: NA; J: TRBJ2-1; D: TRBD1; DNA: TGTGCCAGCTCATGGACAGGGTTCCACGAGCAGTTCTTC; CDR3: CASSWTGFHEQFF
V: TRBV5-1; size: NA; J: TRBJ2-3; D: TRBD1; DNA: TGCGCCAGCAGCTCCGGGACAGGGGGCCAAGATACGCAGTATTTT; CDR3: CASSSGTGGQDTQYF
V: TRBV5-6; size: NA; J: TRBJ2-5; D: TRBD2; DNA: TGTGCCAGCAGCCAAAGGCGGGGGGCCTGGGAGACCCAGTACTTC; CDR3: CASSQRRGAWETQYF
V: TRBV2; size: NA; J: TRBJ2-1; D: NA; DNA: TGTGCCAGCAAGTGGCGGGGCCATTGGGATGAGCAGTTCTTC; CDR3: CASKWRGHWDEQFF
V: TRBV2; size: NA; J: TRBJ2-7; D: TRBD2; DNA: TGTGCCAGCAGTACTAGCGGGACCTCCTACGAGCAGTACTTC; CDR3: CASSTSGTSYEQYF
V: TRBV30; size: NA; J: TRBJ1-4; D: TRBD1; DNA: TGTGCCTGGAGTGAAGGGACAGCAACTAATGAAAAACTGTTTTTT; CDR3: CAWSEGTATNEKLFF
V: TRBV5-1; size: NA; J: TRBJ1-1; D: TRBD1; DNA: TGCGCCAGCAGTGTTACAGGGGGCACCAACACTGAAGCTTTCTTT; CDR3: CASSVTGGTNTEAFF
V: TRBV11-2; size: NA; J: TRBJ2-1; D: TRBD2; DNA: TGTGCCAGCAGCTTAATCGGCGGGAGGGCGGGGTCCTACAATGAGCAGTTCTTC; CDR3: CASSLIGGRAGSYNEQFF
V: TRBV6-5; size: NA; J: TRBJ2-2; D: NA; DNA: TGTGCCAGCAGTTACTTCAGGGCGGGAAACACCGGGGAGCTGTTTTTT; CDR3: CASSYFRAGNTGELFF
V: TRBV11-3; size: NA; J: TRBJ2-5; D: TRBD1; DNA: TGTGCCAGCAGCCCGGGGACAGGGGAGAATCAAGAGACCCAGTACTTC; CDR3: CASSPGTGENQETQYF
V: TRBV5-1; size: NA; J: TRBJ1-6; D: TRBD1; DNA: TGCGCCAGCAGCGCGACAGGGCCTGAGAATTCACCCCTCCACTTT; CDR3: CASSATGPENSPLHF
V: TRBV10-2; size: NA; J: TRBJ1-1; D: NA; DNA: TGCGCTGCGGGACACAACACTGAAGCTTTCTTT; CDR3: CAAGHNTEAFF
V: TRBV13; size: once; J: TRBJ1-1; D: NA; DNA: TGTGCCAGCAGCTTATATCTGAACACTGAAGCTTTCTTT; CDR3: CASSLYLNTEAFF
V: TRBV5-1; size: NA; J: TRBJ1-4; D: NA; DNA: TGCGCCAGCAGCTTGTCTGCCACAACTAATGAAAAACTGTTTTTT; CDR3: CASSLSATTNEKLFF